Presented here are 30 T cell receptor beta chains from one specimen sequenced in a study of blood T cell repertoires in COVID-19. Sequenced by immunoSEQ multiplex PCR; TCRdb stores in-frame clones only, minus some. This sample has about 530,000 clones, with 70% to 90% found just once. Sequenced material: peripheral blood. Source of these receptors: a woman in her fifties or sixties with COVID-19, enrolled during active disease.

The V gene is TRBV12-3 or TRBV12-4, the J gene TRBJ1-2; D may be TRBD1 (5 bases). The CDR3 spans 12 residues. Trimming cost V 5 bases and J 10 bases, with 14 bases left between them. CDR3 loop: CASSLGPQDYTF. The CDR3 DNA follows: TGTGCCAGCAGTCTAGGCCCACAGGACTACACCTTC.

The chain links TRBV9 to TRBJ2-1, with TRBD1 identical over 10 bases. V shed 4 bases and J 3 bases; nucleotides not matched to a gene: 4. CDR3 length: 15 amino acids. Germline V CDR1 and CDR2: SGDLS, YYNGEE. CDR3 bases: TGTGCCAGCAGCTCGGACAGGGGGTTCTACAATGAGCAGTTCTTC. Translated, it gives CASSSDRGFYNEQFF.

This chain links TRBV5-1 with TRBJ2-1, with D tentatively TRBD2 (6 bases). Trimming removed 4 bases at V and 0 bases at J, with 14 bases between. Germline loops: CDR1 SGHRS, CDR2 YFSETQ. The CDR3 runs 16 residues. The CDR3 sequence is CASSPGTGSSYNEQFF. DNA of the CDR3: TGCGCCAGCAGCCCCGGGACCGGGAGCTCCTACAATGAGCAGTTCTTC.

The chain links TRBV19 to TRBJ1-1; D possibly corresponds to TRBD1 (5 bases). V was clipped by 8 bases and J by 4 bases, with 20 bases between them. There are 15 residues in the CDR3. Germline V gene sequence: CDR1 LNHDA, CDR2 SQIVND (reference sequence). In nucleotides, the CDR3 is TGTGCCAGTGTCCCCTGGGGGGAAGGGAGCACTGAAGCTTTCTTT. Its protein is CASVPWGEGSTEAFF.

The rearrangement joins TRBV5-1 to TRBJ2-2; a possible D gene is TRBD2 (5 bases). Trimming cost V 1 base and J 0 bases, with 10 bases left between them. Germline V CDR1 and CDR2: SGHRS, YFSETQ. The CDR3 is made up of 16 amino acids. Written as DNA, the CDR3 is TGCGCCAGCAGCTTGATTCCGGGGACGAACACCGGGGAGCTGTTTTTT. Its protein product is CASSLIPGTNTGELFF.

The chain is built from TRBV19 and TRBJ1-5, with 7 bases fitting TRBD1. The junction had 9 bases not matched to a gene; V was cut back by 7 bases and J by 0 bases. Germline V CDR1 and CDR2: LNHDA, SQIVND (reference sequence). The CDR3 has 16 residues. The CDR3 sequence: CASTTGQIFSNQPQHF. DNA of the CDR3: TGTGCCAGTACTACGGGACAGATCTTTAGCAATCAGCCCCAGCATTTT.

The chain employs TRBV19 and TRBJ2-3, with 9 bases lining up with TRBD2. Trimming cost V 5 bases and J 6 bases; bases outside gene matches: 6. The CDR3 loop spans 14 amino acids. Germline V gene data show CDR1 as LNHDA and CDR2 as SQIVND (reference sequence). CDR3 sequence reads: CASSLRGGRDTQYF. As DNA, the CDR3 is TGTGCCAGTAGTCTGCGGGGGGGCCGGGATACGCAGTATTTT.

The chain is built from TRBV4-2 and TRBJ1-1; TRBD1 matches at 8 bases. With 0 bases clipped from V and 3 bases from J, the junction kept 3 bases outside the gene matches. This CDR3 has 15 amino acids. Germline V gene data show CDR1 as LGHNA and CDR2 as YNFKEQ. DNA for the CDR3: TGTGCCAGCAGCCAAGAAGGACAGGGCTACACTGAAGCTTTCTTT. It specifies CASSQEGQGYTEAFF.

The genes are TRBV5-1 and TRBJ2-2, with 10 bases fitting TRBD1. The germline gives CDR1 SGHRS, CDR2 YFSETQ. This CDR3 has 15 residues. V lost 3 bases to trimming and J lost 3 bases; unmatched junction nucleotides: 2. CDR3 sequence (DNA): TGCGCCAGCAGCTCGGGACAGGGGCACACCGGGGAGCTGTTTTTT. It encodes CASSSGQGHTGELFF.

V is TRBV2 and J is TRBJ1-5; possibly TRBD1 for D (5 bases). Trimming shortened V by 11 bases and J by 0 bases, and 14 bases separated the two germline ends. The CDR3 sequence is 14 residues long. Germline CDR1 and CDR2: SNHLY and FYNNEI. The CDR3 protein is CASRGRVSNQPQHF. The CDR3 region has the DNA TGTGCCTCACGGGGGAGGGTTAGCAATCAGCCCCAGCATTTT.

The chain uses TRBV19 and TRBJ2-5; TRBD2 agrees at 9 bases. The CDR3 spans 16 residues. Germline values: CDR1 LNHDA, CDR2 SQIVND (reference sequence). Trimming cost V 3 bases and J 5 bases; bases outside gene matches: 10. The CDR3 DNA reads as TGTGCCAGTAGTATGGTGCGGGGCGGGGGGGCCGAGACCCAGTACTTC. It translates to CASSMVRGGGAETQYF.

This clone was detected only once. V usage is TRBV30 and J usage is TRBJ1-2, with 9 bases fitting TRBD1. V was clipped by 5 bases and J by 4 bases; unmatched bases: 11. In germline, CDR1 is GTSNPN, CDR2 SVGIG (reference sequence). There are 15 residues in the CDR3. CDR3 in DNA: TGTGCCTGGGGAACCGGGACAGGGAGAGGCTATGGCTACACCTTC. It specifies CAWGTGTGRGYGYTF.

The chain carries TRBV12-3 or TRBV12-4 and TRBJ1-6; D may be TRBD1 (5 bases). V lost 6 bases, J lost 10 bases, and 13 bases lay in between. The CDR3 totals 13 residues. The DNA for the CDR3 is TGTGCCAGCAGACTCGGGGGAATATCACCCCTCCACTTT. Its protein is CASRLGGISPLHF.

The chain combines TRBV5-6 with TRBJ2-1; D gene ambiguous. The CDR3 runs to 14 residues. Germline loops: CDR1 SGHDT, CDR2 YYEEEE. Trimming removed 0 bases from V and 2 bases from J, with 6 bases in between. CDR3 sequence reads: CASSLGSPYNEQFF. As DNA, the CDR3 is TGTGCCAGCAGCTTGGGTAGCCCCTACAATGAGCAGTTCTTC. Supplemented by reference TRBV5-6 and TRBJ2-1, the full variable domain reads DAGVTQSPTHLIKTRGQQVTLRCSPKSGHDTVSWYQQALGQGPQFIFQYYEEEERQRGNFPDRFSGHQFPNYSSELNVNALLLGDSALYLCASSLGSPYNEQFFGPGTRLTVL.

V is TRBV28 and J is TRBJ2-7; 9 nucleotides match TRBD1. This CDR3 spans 12 amino acids. Germline values: CDR1 MDHEN, CDR2 SYDVKM. V shed 8 bases, J shed 9 bases, and the junction held 8 bases outside the gene matches. The CDR3, as DNA: TGTGCCAGCCGTTCGACAGGGGGTGGGCAGTACTTC. Its protein is CASRSTGGGQYF.

The rearrangement links TRBV5-8 to TRBJ2-7, with 8 bases that match TRBD1. The V and J ends lost 3 bases and 7 bases, in that order; junction bases with no gene match: 9. The CDR3 has 14 amino acids. Germline V gene lookup returns CDR1 SGHTS and CDR2 YDEGEE. CDR3 sequence: CASSSWTGSGEQYF. For the CDR3, the DNA is TGTGCCAGCAGCTCATGGACAGGGTCGGGTGAGCAGTACTTC.

The V and J genes are TRBV12-3 or TRBV12-4 and TRBJ1-2, with D unresolved. CDR3 size: 11 residues. V lost 4 bases and J lost 3, with 3 bases in between. DNA of the CDR3: TGTGCCAGCAGTTGGCACTATGGCTACACCTTC. It codes for CASSWHYGYTF.

The V and J genes are TRBV11-3 and TRBJ2-1, with D uncertain. CDR1 is SGHNT, CDR2 YENEEA, per germline. Trimming left V 5 bases short and J 8 bases short, with 7 bases between. This CDR3 contains 11 residues. The CDR3 sequence: CASSRLDEQFF. Here the CDR3 DNA reads TGTGCCAGCAGCCGCCTAGATGAGCAGTTCTTC.

V is TRBV5-6 and J is TRBJ1-2; 7 bases agree with TRBD1. This CDR3 spans 16 amino acids. Germline V lookup: CDR1 SGHDT, CDR2 YYEEEE. J lost 3 bases, V lost 4 bases, and 12 bases had no gene match. In nucleotides, the CDR3 is TGTGCCAGCAGCCTGAGACAGGGCAACCACCACTATGGCTACACCTTC. It codes for CASSLRQGNHHYGYTF.

V is TRBV19 and J is TRBJ1-2; maybe TRBD1 (5 bases). The CDR3 runs to 12 residues. Trimming removed 3 bases at V and 5 bases at J, with 7 bases between. Looked up from germline, CDR1 is LNHDA and CDR2 is SQIVND (reference sequence). The CDR3 nucleotides read TGTGCCAGTAGTATGGACAAATATGGCTACACCTTC. It yields the protein CASSMDKYGYTF.

The V and J genes are TRBV5-1 and TRBJ2-2, with D possibly being TRBD2 (5 bases). Trimming shortened V by 0 bases and J by 6 bases, and 15 bases separated the two germline ends. Germline V gene lookup returns CDR1 SGHRS and CDR2 YFSETQ. This CDR3 has 16 amino acids. Here the CDR3 DNA reads TGCGCCAGCAGCTTGGACCCCGGGGTTAAGGCCGGGGAGCTGTTTTTT. It codes for CASSLDPGVKAGELFF. Full variable domain (outside the CDR3, taken from reference TRBV5-1 and TRBJ2-2): KAGVTQTPRYLIKTRGQQVTLSCSPISGHRSVSWYQQTPGQGLQFLFEYFSETQRNKGNFPGRFSGRQFSNSRSEMNVSTLELGDSALYLCASSLDPGVKAGELFFGEGSRLTVL.

The chain links TRBV9 to TRBJ1-4; D not resolved. Trimming cost V 10 bases and J 12 bases, with 19 bases left between them. This CDR3 has 12 amino acids. Germline-derived CDR1 and CDR2 are SGDLS and YYNGEE. The CDR3 reads CASEGPFGELFF. CDR3 coding DNA: TGTGCCTCGGAGGGTCCCTTCGGGGAACTGTTTTTT.

The rearrangement uses TRBV5-6 and TRBJ2-7; 7 bases fit TRBD2. CDR3 length: 16 amino acids. Germline trimming cut 3 bases from V and 0 bases from J; bases unmatched to any gene: 9. Germline V lookup: CDR1 SGHDT, CDR2 YYEEEE. CDR3 nucleotide sequence: TGTGCCAGCAGCTCCCCTCGGCGGGGGAGCTCCTACGAGCAGTACTTC. This sequence encodes CASSSPRRGSSYEQYF.

CDR3 sequence: CASRYRVFGNNEQFF. For the CDR3, the DNA is TGTGCCAGCAGGTACAGGGTTTTTGGCAACAATGAGCAGTTCTTC. This chain joins TRBV11-2 and TRBJ2-1; D may be TRBD1 (6 bases). Germline-derived CDR1 and CDR2 are SGHAT and FQNNGV. V was shortened by 6 bases and J by 5 bases, with 17 bases between the two germline ends. CDR3 length: 15 amino acids.

This clone is a singleton in its sample. The rearrangement uses TRBV4-1 and TRBJ2-7; D unresolved. Germline V gives CDR1 MGHRA, CDR2 YSYEKL. The germline V and J ends were trimmed by 4 bases and 0 bases, with 13 bases remaining between them. CDR3 length: 15 amino acids. The CDR3: CASSPGGGSSYEQYF. DNA for the CDR3: TGCGCCAGCAGCCCCGGCGGCGGTAGCTCCTACGAGCAGTACTTC.

The chain uses TRBV5-5 and TRBJ2-7, with a weak D call TRBD2 (6 bases). The CDR3 totals 14 residues. V lost 1 base and J lost 3, with 11 bases in between. Germline V gene data show CDR1 as SGHKS and CDR2 as YYEKEE (reference sequence). Here the CDR3 DNA reads TGTGCCAGCAGCTTGTCAGCGGGCGTCTACGAGCAGTACTTC. Translation gives CASSLSAGVYEQYF.

V and J are TRBV6-6 and TRBJ1-1, with D unresolved. The germline CDR1 and CDR2 sequences are MNHNY and SVGAGI (reference sequence). The V end was cut by 5 bases, the J end by 10 bases, with 14 bases between. CDR3 length: 12 residues. Here the CDR3 reads CASSLPINSAFF. DNA of the CDR3: TGTGCCAGCAGTCTCCCTATTAATTCAGCTTTCTTT.

This chain connects TRBV28 to TRBJ2-1, with a weak D call TRBD1 (5 bases). The CDR3 has 15 residues. Germline V gene sequence: CDR1 MDHEN, CDR2 SYDVKM. V dropped 9 bases and J dropped 6 bases, with 21 bases sitting between them. The CDR3 is CASTKTGPSSNEQFF. For the CDR3, the DNA is TGTGCCAGTACAAAAACAGGTCCCTCTAGCAATGAGCAGTTCTTC.

The J gene is TRBJ2-3, the V gene TRBV23-1, with a tentative D call TRBD2 (5 bases). TRBV23-1 is an open reading frame, and its role is uncertain. The V gene lost 2 bases and the J gene lost 1 base, with 16 bases spanning the gap. The CDR3 totals 17 residues. CDR3 sequence: CASSQPPAKDCTDTQYF. In DNA form, the CDR3 reads TGCGCCAGCAGTCAACCACCAGCGAAGGACTGCACAGATACGCAGTATTTT.

V is TRBV29-1 and J is TRBJ2-2; D not certain. The CDR3 is made up of 15 amino acids. The germline V gene encodes CDR1 SQVTM and CDR2 ANQGSEA. The germline V and J ends were trimmed by 4 bases and 0 bases, with 12 bases remaining between them. CDR3 in DNA: TGCAGCGTTGTGCCCCACAGCTCGAACACCGGGGAGCTGTTTTTT. Its protein product is CSVVPHSSNTGELFF.